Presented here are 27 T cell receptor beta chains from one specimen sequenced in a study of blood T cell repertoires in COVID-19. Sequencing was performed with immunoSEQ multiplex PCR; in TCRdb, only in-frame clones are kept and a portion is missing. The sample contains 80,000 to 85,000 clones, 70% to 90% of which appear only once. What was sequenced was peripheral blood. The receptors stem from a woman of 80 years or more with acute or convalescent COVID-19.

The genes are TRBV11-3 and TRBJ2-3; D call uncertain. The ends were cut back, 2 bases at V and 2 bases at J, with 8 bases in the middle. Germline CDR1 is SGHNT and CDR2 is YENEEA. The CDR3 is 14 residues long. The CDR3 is CASSLSGLTDTQYF. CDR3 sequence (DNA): TGTGCCAGCAGCTTATCAGGCCTCACAGATACGCAGTATTTT. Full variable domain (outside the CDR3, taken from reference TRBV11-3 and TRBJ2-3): EAGVVQSPRYKIIEKKQPVAFWCNPISGHNTLYWYLQNLGQGPELLIRYENEEAVDDSQLPKDRFSAERLKGVDSTLKIQPAELGDSAVYLCASSLSGLTDTQYFGPGTRLTVL.

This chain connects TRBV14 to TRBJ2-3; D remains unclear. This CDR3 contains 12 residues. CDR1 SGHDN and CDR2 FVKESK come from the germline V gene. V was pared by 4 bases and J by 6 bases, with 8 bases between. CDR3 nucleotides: TGTGCCAGCAGCCTCCAGCGCGATACGCAGTATTTT. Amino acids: CASSLQRDTQYF.

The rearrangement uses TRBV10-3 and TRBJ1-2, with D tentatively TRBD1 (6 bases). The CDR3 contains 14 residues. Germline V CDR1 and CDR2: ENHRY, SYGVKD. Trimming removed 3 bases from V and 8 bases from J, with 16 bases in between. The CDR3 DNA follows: TGTGCCATCAGTGAAGGGGGAGGGAATTGGGGCTACACCTTC. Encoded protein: CAISEGGGNWGYTF.

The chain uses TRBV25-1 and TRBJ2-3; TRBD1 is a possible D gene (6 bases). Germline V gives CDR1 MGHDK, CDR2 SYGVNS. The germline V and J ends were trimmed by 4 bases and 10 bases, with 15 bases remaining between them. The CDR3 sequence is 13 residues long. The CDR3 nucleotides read TGTGCCAGCAGTGCAACCCCTAAGGGGGCGCAGTATTTT. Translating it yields CASSATPKGAQYF.

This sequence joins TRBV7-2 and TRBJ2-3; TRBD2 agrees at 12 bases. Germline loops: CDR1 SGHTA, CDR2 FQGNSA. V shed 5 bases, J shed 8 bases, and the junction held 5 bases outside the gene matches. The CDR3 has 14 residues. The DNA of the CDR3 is TGTGCCAGCAGCGCAGGACTAGCGGGGAGTACGCAGTATTTT. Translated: CASSAGLAGSTQYF.

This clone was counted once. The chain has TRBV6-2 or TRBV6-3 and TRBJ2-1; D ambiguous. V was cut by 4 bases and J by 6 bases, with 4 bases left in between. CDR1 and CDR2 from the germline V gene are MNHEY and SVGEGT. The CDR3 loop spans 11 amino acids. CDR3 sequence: CASSSSNEQFF. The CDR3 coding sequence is TGTGCCAGCAGTTCATCCAATGAGCAGTTCTTC.

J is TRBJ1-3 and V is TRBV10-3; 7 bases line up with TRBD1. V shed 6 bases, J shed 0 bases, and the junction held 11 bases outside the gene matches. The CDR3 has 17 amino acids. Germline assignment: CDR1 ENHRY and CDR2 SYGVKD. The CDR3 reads CAISARDSINSGNTIYF. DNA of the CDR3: TGTGCCATCAGCGCCCGGGACAGCATAAACTCTGGAAACACCATATATTTT.

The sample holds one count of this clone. As DNA, the CDR3 is TGTGCCAGCAGCCAAGGGAGCCTCTATGGCTACACCTTC. This sequence encodes CASSQGSLYGYTF. The chain combines TRBV3-1 (or the pseudogene TRBV3-2) with TRBJ1-2; no definite D call. The CDR3 is 13 residues long. Trimming removed 1 base from V and 4 bases from J, with 7 bases in between. Germline CDR1 reads LGHDT; CDR2 reads YNNKEL (reference sequence).

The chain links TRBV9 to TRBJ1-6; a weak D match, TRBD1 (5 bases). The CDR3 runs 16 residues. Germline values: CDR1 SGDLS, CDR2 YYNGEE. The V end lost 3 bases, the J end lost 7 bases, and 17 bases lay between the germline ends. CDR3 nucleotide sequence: TGTGCCAGCAGCGCCCCTACGGGGGGTTCAAATTCACCCCTCCACTTT. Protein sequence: CASSAPTGGSNSPLHF.

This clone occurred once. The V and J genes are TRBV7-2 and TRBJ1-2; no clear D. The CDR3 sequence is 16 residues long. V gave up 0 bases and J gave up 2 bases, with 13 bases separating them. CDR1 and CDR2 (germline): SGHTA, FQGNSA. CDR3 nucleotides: TGTGCCAGCAGCTTAGCGCCCGGAGGATTCAACTATGGCTACACCTTC. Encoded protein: CASSLAPGGFNYGYTF.

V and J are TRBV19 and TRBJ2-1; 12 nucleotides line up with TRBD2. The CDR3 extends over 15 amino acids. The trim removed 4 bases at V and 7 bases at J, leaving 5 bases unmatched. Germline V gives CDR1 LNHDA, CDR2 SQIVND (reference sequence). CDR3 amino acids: CASSTSLAGGNEQFF. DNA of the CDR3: TGTGCCAGTAGTACGTCACTAGCGGGGGGAAATGAGCAGTTCTTC.

This CDR3 is CASSPYRTGLEKLFF. The CDR3 bases are TGTGCCAGCAGCCCCTACCGGACAGGGCTTGAAAAACTGTTTTTT. The rearrangement joins TRBV4-2 to TRBJ1-4; TRBD1 matches 8 bases. Germline V gives CDR1 LGHNA, CDR2 YNFKEQ. The V gene end was trimmed by 4 bases and the J gene end by 7 bases; junction bases not matched to a gene: 8. The CDR3 is 15 amino acids.

CDR3 in DNA: TGCGCCAGCTCCCCCAGACTCTCTGGGGCCAACGTCCTGACTTTC. Translating it yields CASSPRLSGANVLTF. The chain couples TRBV5-1 to TRBJ2-6; D is ambiguous. This CDR3 has 15 amino acids. Germline values: CDR1 SGHRS, CDR2 YFSETQ. Trimming stripped 7 bases from V and 0 bases from J, with 11 bases between.

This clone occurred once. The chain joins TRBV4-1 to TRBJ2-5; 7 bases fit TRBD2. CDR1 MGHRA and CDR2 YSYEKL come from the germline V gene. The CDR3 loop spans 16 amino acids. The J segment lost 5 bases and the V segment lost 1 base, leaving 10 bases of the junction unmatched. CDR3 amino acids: CASSQGGGGGRETQYF. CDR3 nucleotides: TGCGCCAGCAGCCAAGGGGGGGGAGGCGGTCGCGAGACCCAGTACTTC.

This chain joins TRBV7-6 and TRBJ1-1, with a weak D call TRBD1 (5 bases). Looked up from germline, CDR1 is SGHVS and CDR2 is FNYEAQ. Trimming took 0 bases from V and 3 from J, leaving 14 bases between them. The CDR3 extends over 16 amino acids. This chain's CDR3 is CASSLAGGSGDTEAFF. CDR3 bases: TGTGCCAGCAGCTTAGCGGGGGGGTCGGGGGACACTGAAGCTTTCTTT.

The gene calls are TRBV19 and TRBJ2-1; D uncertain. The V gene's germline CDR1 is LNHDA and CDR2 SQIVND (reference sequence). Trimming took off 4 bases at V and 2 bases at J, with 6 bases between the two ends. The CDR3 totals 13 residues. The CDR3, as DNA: TGTGCCAGTAGTAGAGACACCTACAATGAGCAGTTCTTC. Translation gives CASSRDTYNEQFF.

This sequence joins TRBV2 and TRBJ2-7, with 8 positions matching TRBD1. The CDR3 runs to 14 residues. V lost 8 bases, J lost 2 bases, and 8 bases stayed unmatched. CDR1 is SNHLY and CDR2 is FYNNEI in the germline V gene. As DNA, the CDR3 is TGTGCCAGCGAAAAGGACAGGGTGACCTACGAGCAGTACTTC. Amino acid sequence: CASEKDRVTYEQYF.

The CDR3 coding sequence is TGTGCCAGCAGCCAAGCAGGCTACGTGTCCTACGAGCAGTACTTC. It translates to CASSQAGYVSYEQYF. The V and J genes are TRBV3-1 (or the pseudogene TRBV3-2) and TRBJ2-7, with unresolved D. The germline gives CDR1 LGHDT, CDR2 YNNKEL (reference sequence). The ends were cut back, 1 base at V and 1 base at J, with 11 bases in the middle. The CDR3 has 15 residues.

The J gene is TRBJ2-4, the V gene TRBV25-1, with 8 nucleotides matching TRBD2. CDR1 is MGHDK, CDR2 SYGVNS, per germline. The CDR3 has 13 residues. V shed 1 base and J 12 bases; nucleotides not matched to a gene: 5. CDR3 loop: CASSEFTGRGQYF. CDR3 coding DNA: TGTGCCAGCAGTGAATTTACCGGGAGGGGTCAGTACTTC. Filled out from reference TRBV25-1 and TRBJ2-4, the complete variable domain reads EADIYQTPRYLVIGTGKKITLECSQTMGHDKMYWYQQDPGMELHLIHYSYGVNSTEKGDLSSESTVSRIRTEHFPLTLESARPSHTSQYLCASSEFTGRGQYFGAGTRLSVL.

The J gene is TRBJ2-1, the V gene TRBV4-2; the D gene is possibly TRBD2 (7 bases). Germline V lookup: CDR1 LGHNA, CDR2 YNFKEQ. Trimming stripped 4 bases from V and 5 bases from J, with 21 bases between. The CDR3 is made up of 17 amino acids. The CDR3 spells CASSPGLGGQADNEQFF. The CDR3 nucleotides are TGTGCCAGCAGCCCCGGATTGGGGGGGCAAGCTGACAATGAGCAGTTCTTC.

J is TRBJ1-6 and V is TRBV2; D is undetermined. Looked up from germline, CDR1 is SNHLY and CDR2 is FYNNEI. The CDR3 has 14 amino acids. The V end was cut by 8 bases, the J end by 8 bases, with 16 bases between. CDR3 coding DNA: TGTGCCAGCGGGAGGGCCGCATCGGATTCACCCCTCCACTTT. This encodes CASGRAASDSPLHF.

CDR3: CASSSNSGANVLTF. In DNA, the CDR3 is TGTGCCAGCAGCTCTAATTCTGGGGCCAACGTCCTGACTTTC. The genes are TRBV5-4 and TRBJ2-6; D remains unclear. Trimming removed 3 bases from V and 1 base from J, with 5 bases in between. This CDR3 is 14 amino acids long. Germline CDR1 and CDR2: SGHNT and YYREEE (reference sequence).

In DNA, the CDR3 is TGTGCCAGCAGAAGCGGGCTTTACAATGAGCAGTTCTTC. Translated: CASRSGLYNEQFF. This chain connects TRBV2 to TRBJ2-1; possibly TRBD2 for D (6 bases). CDR3 size: 13 residues. Germline CDR1 is SNHLY and CDR2 is FYNNEI. Trimming shortened V by 6 bases and J by 4 bases, and 10 bases separated the two germline ends.

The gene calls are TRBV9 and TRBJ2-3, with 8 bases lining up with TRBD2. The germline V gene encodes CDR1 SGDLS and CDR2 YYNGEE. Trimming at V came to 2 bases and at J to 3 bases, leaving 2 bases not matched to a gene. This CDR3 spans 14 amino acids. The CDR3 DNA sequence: TGTGCCAGCAGCGTCTTAGCGGGGACAGATACGCAGTATTTT. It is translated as CASSVLAGTDTQYF.

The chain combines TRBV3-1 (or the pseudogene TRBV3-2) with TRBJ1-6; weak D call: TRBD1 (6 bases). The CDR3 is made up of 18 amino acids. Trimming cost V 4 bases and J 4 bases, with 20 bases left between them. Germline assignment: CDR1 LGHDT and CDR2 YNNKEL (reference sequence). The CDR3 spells CASSLGAPGTMYNSPLHF. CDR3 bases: TGTGCCAGCAGCCTCGGAGCCCCTGGGACAATGTATAATTCACCCCTCCACTTT.

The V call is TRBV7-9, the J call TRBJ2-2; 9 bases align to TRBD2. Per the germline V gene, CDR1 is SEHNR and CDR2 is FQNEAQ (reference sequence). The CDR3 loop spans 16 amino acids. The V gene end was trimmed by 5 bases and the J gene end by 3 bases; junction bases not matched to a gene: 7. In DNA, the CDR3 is TGTGCCAGCAGCGCTGCGGGGGGGCCGGACACCGGGGAGCTGTTTTTT. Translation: CASSAAGGPDTGELFF.

CDR3 amino acids: CASSLAGGLAREYF. The CDR3 DNA follows: TGTGCCAGCAGCTTGGCGGGGGGGCTAGCTCGAGAGTACTTC. The V gene is TRBV5-4, the J gene TRBJ2-7; 8 nucleotides line up with TRBD2. Per the germline V gene, CDR1 is SGHNT and CDR2 is YYREEE (reference sequence). The CDR3 is 14 residues long. J lost 11 bases, V lost 0 bases, and 10 bases had no gene match.